Listed below are T cell receptor beta chains from one sample, sequenced in a study of T-cell reconstitution after alpha-beta-depleted transplantation in children. TCRdb recomputed calls from the PCR reads with MiXCR, one row per CDR3 protein. The sample consists of approximately 300,000 distinct CDR3 sequences, approximately 10% of them appearing once. Sequenced material: peripheral blood, taken 180 days after TCRalphabeta/CD19-depleted stem cell transplant. The receptors shown here come from a male patient aged 2 to 10 who had a stem cell transplant for chronic granulomatous disease, so the T cells may come from the graft donor. The CDR3 runs from the conserved cysteine through the conserved F or W. The D gene is left open where the match is weak. A row's size may be missing; if present it is once, few, many or a size class.

cdr3_length	v_call	clone_size	j_call	d_call	cdr3_aa	cdr3_nt
16	TRBV28	many	TRBJ2-5	.	CASSTKVAGAVETQYF	TGTGCCAGCAGCACGAAGGTGGCGGGGGCGGTAGAGACCCAGTACTTC
12	TRBV12-3/TRBV12-4	many	TRBJ2-7	TRBD2	CASSFGRGEQYF	TGTGCCAGCAGTTTCGGGCGGGGGGAGCAGTACTTC
15	TRBV18	.	TRBJ2-7	.	CASSPMRGDRGEQYF	TGTGCCAGCTCACCAATGAGGGGGGACCGGGGCGAGCAGTACTTC
11	TRBV12-3/TRBV12-4	many	TRBJ2-7	.	CASSFGNEQYF	TGTGCCAGCAGTTTCGGGAACGAGCAGTACTTC
14	TRBV7-2	many	TRBJ2-5	.	CASSLYADVETQYF	TGTGCCAGCAGCTTATACGCGGATGTGGAGACCCAGTACTTC
15	TRBV29-1	many	TRBJ2-7	.	CSVEVGRGSSYEQYF	TGCAGCGTTGAAGTCGGTCGGGGGAGCTCCTACGAGCAGTACTTC
14	TRBV3-1	many	TRBJ2-5	.	CASSGSGLQETQYF	TGTGCCAGCAGCGGATCGGGACTTCAAGAGACCCAGTACTTC
13	TRBV5-1	many	TRBJ1-4	.	CASRAGTNEKLFF	TGCGCCAGCAGGGCTGGGACTAATGAAAAACTGTTTTTT
14	TRBV20-1	many	TRBJ2-1	.	CSASKRSSYNEQFF	TGCAGTGCTAGTAAACGGAGTAGTTACAATGAGCAGTTCTTC
14	TRBV7-2	many	TRBJ2-1	.	CASSTGTPYNEQFF	TGTGCCAGCAGCACAGGGACACCCTACAATGAGCAGTTCTTC
14	TRBV5-1	many	TRBJ2-2	.	CASSYTPNTGELFF	TGCGCCAGCAGCTACACTCCGAACACCGGGGAGCTGTTTTTT
18	TRBV6-5	.	TRBJ2-3	TRBD2	CAGSYSGYRLAGEYTQYF	TGTGCCGGCAGTTACTCGGGATACCGACTAGCGGGAGAATATACGCAGTATTTT
16	TRBV6-1	many	TRBJ2-3	TRBD1	CASRGLGRGLPDTQYF	TGTGCCAGCAGGGGACTGGGCAGGGGGCTCCCAGATACGCAGTATTTT
13	TRBV14	many	TRBJ2-1	.	CASSQALGGEQFF	TGTGCCAGCAGCCAGGCGTTGGGCGGTGAGCAGTTCTTC
16	TRBV5-5	many	TRBJ2-1	TRBD2	CASSLGGTSSYNEQFF	TGTGCCAGCAGCTTGGGCGGGACTAGCTCCTACAATGAGCAGTTCTTC
15	TRBV6-1	many	TRBJ2-1	.	CASSTGQPEGNEQFF	TGTGCCAGCAGTACCGGACAGCCGGAGGGCAATGAGCAGTTCTTC
15	TRBV12-3/TRBV12-4	many	TRBJ2-7	.	CASSFLFRDSYEQYF	TGTGCCAGCAGTTTTCTATTCCGGGACTCCTACGAGCAGTACTTC
17	TRBV7-9	many	TRBJ1-4	.	CASSFSRGDSTNEKLFF	TGTGCCAGCAGCTTCTCCCGGGGCGACTCAACTAATGAAAAACTGTTTTTT
14	TRBV9	many	TRBJ2-1	.	CASSYKLGTEGQFF	TGTGCCAGCAGCTATAAACTCGGGACCGAAGGACAGTTCTTC
13	TRBV5-6	many	TRBJ2-1	.	CASSLVAISEQFF	TGTGCCAGCAGCTTGGTCGCGATCTCAGAGCAGTTCTTC